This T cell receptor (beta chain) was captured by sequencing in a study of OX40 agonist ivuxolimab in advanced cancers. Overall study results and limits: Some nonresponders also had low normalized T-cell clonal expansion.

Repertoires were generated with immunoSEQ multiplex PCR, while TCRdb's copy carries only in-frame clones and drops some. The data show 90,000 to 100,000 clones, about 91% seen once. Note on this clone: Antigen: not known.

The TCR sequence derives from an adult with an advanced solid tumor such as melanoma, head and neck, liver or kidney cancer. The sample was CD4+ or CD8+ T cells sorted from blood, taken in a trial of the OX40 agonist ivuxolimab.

The CDR3 loop reads CASSLELVAETQYF. In DNA, the CDR3 is TGTGCCAGCAGCTTAGAGCTAGTAGCGGAGACCCAGTACTTC. V usage is TRBV7-9 and J usage is TRBJ2-5; D is possibly TRBD2 (5 bases). The CDR3 sequence is 14 residues long. The V end lost 1 base, the J end lost 5 bases, and 11 bases lay between the germline ends. Per germline, CDR1 SEHNR and CDR2 FQNEAQ (reference sequence).